This T cell receptor (beta chain) was found in a study of T cell repertoires in cytomegalovirus infection. MiXCR, applied by TCRdb to the reads, yields one record per CDR3 protein. The sample lists fewer than 300,000 distinct CDR3 sequences; roughly 26% were seen once. CDR3 length equals 16 residues. The V gene end was trimmed by 5 bases and the J gene end by 3 bases; junction bases not matched to a gene: 9. Germline V gene data show CDR1 as SGHTA and CDR2 as FQGNSA. This clonotype came up many times. The V and J genes are TRBV7-2 and TRBJ2-2, with 7 bases matching TRBD2. The clonotype originates from a human donor in good health (CMV status not recorded). Some clones in this sample may be carry-over from other donors' samples. The sample was PBMCs. CDR3 nucleotides: TGTGCCAGCAGCACGAGACGGACTAGAGACACCGGGGAGCTGTTTTTT. This codes for CASSTRRTRDTGELFF.